Sequencing of this TCR beta chain was carried out in a study of siplizumab effects on memory and regulatory T cells. This clone was counted between two and nine times. Its antigen is unidentified. Assay: immunoSEQ multiplex PCR; the TCRdb copy retains only in-frame clones and omits some. The sample shows tens of thousands of clones, about 87% of them seen only once. Findings and limits, study-wide: Poor capture below about 10^-5 frequency left most alloreactive clones unmapped to unstimulated subsets. Greater diversity than memory cells seemed evident in naive T cells, which also appeared to be major alloresponse contributors.

Specimen: Tregs sorted from blood. The sequence came from a human donor in good health.

The CDR3 DNA is TGTGCCAGTAGTCCCGGGACAGGACTGCATGTCCTGACTTTC. Its protein is CASSPGTGLHVLTF. The chain carries TRBV19 and TRBJ2-6; 8 nucleotides match TRBD1. CDR3 length: 14 amino acids. V gave up 5 bases and J gave up 13 bases; unmatched junction bases: 10. Looked up from germline, CDR1 is LNHDA and CDR2 is SQIVND (reference sequence).